One sample yielded the 15 T cell receptor beta chains listed below, sequenced in a study of control samples from healthy donors and cancer patients. Data came from immunoSEQ multiplex PCR; TCRdb stores just in-frame clones and leaves some out. Of over 150,000 clones listed, roughly 94% are singletons. What was sequenced was PBMCs. The receptors originated from a man in his sixties with colorectal cancer.

The chain is built from TRBV4-2 and TRBJ1-1, with 9 bases matching TRBD1. Germline trimming cut 3 bases from V and 4 bases from J; bases unmatched to any gene: 12. The CDR3 is 17 residues long. The V gene's germline CDR1 is LGHNA and CDR2 YNFKEQ. CDR3 sequence: CASSHVGTGTGSTEAFF. In nucleotides, the CDR3 is TGTGCCAGCAGCCATGTCGGTACCGGGACAGGGAGCACTGAAGCTTTCTTT.

The rearrangement joins TRBV5-4 to TRBJ2-5; 11 nucleotides agree with TRBD1. The germline V gene encodes CDR1 SGHNT and CDR2 YYREEE (reference sequence). Trimming at V came to 3 bases and at J to 4 bases, leaving 5 bases not matched to a gene. This CDR3 spans 15 amino acids. CDR3 amino acids: CASSSGTGGGETQYF. The CDR3 coding sequence is TGTGCCAGCAGCTCGGGGACAGGGGGGGGAGAGACCCAGTACTTC.

This chain joins TRBV18 and TRBJ2-2; either TRBD1 or TRBD2 may supply D (5 bases each). The CDR3 consists of 15 residues. V dropped 3 bases and J dropped 2 bases, with 10 bases sitting between them. Germline assignment: CDR1 KGHSH and CDR2 LQKENI. The CDR3 loop reads CASSPPGPNTGELFF. For the CDR3, the DNA is TGTGCCAGCTCACCTCCGGGGCCTAACACCGGGGAGCTGTTTTTT.

The rearrangement uses TRBV5-1 and TRBJ1-6; the D is unclear. The V end was cut by 9 bases, the J end by 4 bases, with 11 bases between. This CDR3 comprises 13 residues. CDR1 and CDR2 (germline): SGHRS, YFSETQ. Here the CDR3 DNA reads TGCGCCACCAAAAGGGATTATAATTCACCCCTCCACTTT. This encodes CATKRDYNSPLHF.

In DNA, the CDR3 is TGTGCCAGCAGCACCCTAGCGGGGGGGGGTCAAGAGACCCAGTACTTC. Residues: CASSTLAGGGQETQYF. The gene calls are TRBV5-4 and TRBJ2-5; 12 bases are a match to TRBD2. With V trimmed by 4 bases and J by 2 bases, 6 bases remained unmatched. This CDR3 is 16 amino acids long. The germline V gene has CDR1 SGHNT and CDR2 YYREEE (reference sequence).

This chain links TRBV12-3 or TRBV12-4 with TRBJ2-2; unclear D gene. Between the trimmed V and J ends, which lost 1 base and 3 bases, there was a span of 3 bases. The CDR3 has 13 amino acids. The CDR3 DNA follows: TGTGCCAGCAGTTTAGGGTACACCGGGGAGCTGTTTTTT. Its translation is CASSLGYTGELFF.

This chain joins TRBV7-9 and TRBJ1-5; no clear D gene. The germline gives CDR1 SEHNR, CDR2 FQNEAQ (reference sequence). Trimming removed 1 base at V and 1 base at J, with 11 bases between. The CDR3 extends over 16 amino acids. The CDR3 nucleotides are TGTGCCAGCAGCTTAGGGGCAGGCGGAAGCAATCAGCCCCAGCATTTT. This encodes CASSLGAGGSNQPQHF.

This clone was seen a handful of times. The chain links TRBV7-9 to TRBJ1-4, with D tentatively TRBD1 (6 bases). Trimming removed 3 bases at V and 8 bases at J, with 13 bases between. CDR1 and CDR2 from the germline V gene are SEHNR and FQNEAQ (reference sequence). The CDR3 sequence is 14 residues long. CDR3 region: CASSFGGGGEKLFF. The CDR3 nucleotides are TGTGCCAGCAGCTTCGGAGGGGGAGGAGAAAAACTGTTTTTT.

The gene calls are TRBV28 and TRBJ1-1, with a tentative D call TRBD1 (6 bases). V lost 7 bases, J lost 5 bases, and 20 bases lay in between. The germline V gene encodes CDR1 MDHEN and CDR2 SYDVKM. The CDR3 length is 15 residues. In nucleotides, the CDR3 is TGTGCCAGCACCCTAGTTAGGGGGATAGGGACTGAAGCTTTCTTT. Translated, it gives CASTLVRGIGTEAFF.

V usage is TRBV7-2 and J usage is TRBJ2-1, with 10 bases matching TRBD2. The CDR3 is made up of 14 amino acids. Germline V gives CDR1 SGHTA, CDR2 FQGNSA. V lost 5 bases and J lost 6; bases outside the gene matches: 4. The DNA for the CDR3 is TGTGCCAGCAGCCCAGGACTAGCGGCCAATGAGCAGTTCTTC. This codes for CASSPGLAANEQFF.

The V call is TRBV30, the J call TRBJ2-3; D uncertain. Trimming took 0 bases from V and 1 from J, leaving 11 bases between them. Germline CDR1 is GTSNPN and CDR2 is SVGIG (reference sequence). CDR3 length: 15 residues. Written as DNA, the CDR3 is TGTGCCTGGAGTGTAGGGTATCCGCGCACAGATACGCAGTATTTT. Translated: CAWSVGYPRTDTQYF.

This chain joins TRBV2 and TRBJ2-5; TRBD1 matches at 7 bases. The CDR3 extends over 12 amino acids. Germline loops: CDR1 SNHLY, CDR2 FYNNEI. Germline trimming cut 9 bases from V and 2 bases from J; bases unmatched to any gene: 3. DNA for the CDR3: TGTGCCAGAGGGACAGAACAAGAGACCCAGTACTTC. Protein product: CARGTEQETQYF.

This rearrangement joins TRBV27 to TRBJ1-1, with D unclear. The germline V gene encodes CDR1 MNHEY and CDR2 SMNVEV (reference sequence). Trimming took 8 bases from V and 0 from J, leaving 10 bases between them. CDR3 length: 13 amino acids. The CDR3 loop is CASQLMMNTEAFF. The DNA of the CDR3 is TGTGCCAGCCAACTCATGATGAACACTGAAGCTTTCTTT.

This CDR3 is CASSEGPRSSYEQYF. CDR3 nucleotides: TGTGCCAGCAGTGAAGGACCCCGGAGCTCCTACGAGCAGTACTTC. V and J are TRBV2 and TRBJ2-7, with D uncertain. The CDR3 is made up of 15 amino acids. Germline V gene sequence: CDR1 SNHLY, CDR2 FYNNEI. The ends were cut back, 1 base at V and 0 bases at J, with 10 bases in the middle.

The chain combines TRBV9 with TRBJ2-5; D assignment may be TRBD1 or TRBD2 (6 bases each). The length of the CDR3 is 16 residues. The ends were cut back, 0 bases at V and 4 bases at J, with 16 bases in the middle. Per the germline V gene, CDR1 is SGDLS and CDR2 is YYNGEE. Written as DNA, the CDR3 is TGTGCCAGCAGCGTAGAGGAGGGGACATTAGCAGAGACCCAGTACTTC. Translated: CASSVEEGTLAETQYF.